The present TCR beta chain was sequenced within a study of metastatic and nonmetastatic thyroid tumors. Study details: The comparison covered peripheral blood and tumor or nodule tissue in malignant and benign thyroid patients. The study's findings and limits: According to reports, the diversity of TCR beta was significantly higher in malignant thyroid tumors than in benign nodules, and this held in both blood and tumor samples.

Trimming cost V 8 bases and J 7 bases, with 14 bases left between them. Germline CDR1 reads SEHNR; CDR2 reads FQNEAQ (reference sequence). The length of the CDR3 is 12 residues. As processed by the authors: A papillary thyroid cancer distant-metastasis classifier was built from CDR3 differences across clinicopathological groups. TCRdb re-called the PCR reads through MiXCR. TCRdb, rather than the study authors, made the V and J calls. The sample holds approximately 40,000 clones, about a fifth seen once. Patients underwent thyroid surgery, and none had received any treatment before it. This clone has more than one count but fewer than ten. The antigen remains undetermined.

This clonotype was sampled from a female donor with papillary thyroid cancer or a benign thyroid nodule (not recorded which). Some clones in this sample may be carry-over from other donors' samples. Sample: blood. The chain links TRBV7-9 to TRBJ1-2, with D perhaps TRBD1 (6 bases). CDR3 bases: TGTGCCAGCTTGGGGGCCAGAGGTGGCTACACCTTC. Encoded protein: CASLGARGGYTF. The variable domain in full, completed from reference TRBV7-9 and TRBJ1-2, reads DTGVSQNPRHKITKRGQNVTFRCDPISEHNRLYWYRQTLGQGPEFLTYFQNEAQLEKSRLLSDRFSAERPKGSFSTLEIQRTEQGDSAMYLCASLGARGGYTFGSGTRLTVV.